The 29 T cell receptor beta chains in this list originate from one sample, sequenced in a study of PD-1 blockade in classical Hodgkin lymphoma. Measured with immunoSEQ multiplex PCR; TCRdb has only the in-frame clones, and not every one. The sample includes about 40,000 clones, 87% seen only once; the top ten take about 9%. Relapses following autologous stem cell transplantation were seen in all patients, with brentuximab vedotin exposure varying. The specimen was peripheral blood mononuclear cells (PBMCs), collected at baseline. The source is a human donor with classical Hodgkin lymphoma.

The V and J genes are TRBV28 and TRBJ1-2; the D is unclear. V gave up 4 bases and J gave up 2 bases, with 14 bases separating them. CDR3 length equals 15 residues. CDR1 and CDR2 from the germline V gene are MDHEN and SYDVKM. Here the CDR3 DNA reads TGTGCCAGCAGTTACGCTCGAACGGGAAACTATGGCTACACCTTC. Protein sequence: CASSYARTGNYGYTF.

The chain combines TRBV7-2 with TRBJ1-1; TRBD1 aligns across 8 bases. V lost 1 base and J lost 11; bases outside the gene matches: 6. CDR1 and CDR2 (germline): SGHTA, FQGNSA. The CDR3 has 13 residues. The CDR3 nucleotides read TGTGCCAGCAGCTTAGTGGCAGGGGGCACGGCTTTCTTT. Protein sequence: CASSLVAGGTAFF.

The genes are TRBV6-6 and TRBJ1-2; 8 bases line up with TRBD1. Germline V gene data show CDR1 as MNHNY and CDR2 as SVGAGI (reference sequence). The V gene end was trimmed by 6 bases and the J gene end by 7 bases; junction bases not matched to a gene: 13. The length of the CDR3 is 15 residues. The CDR3 loop reads CASSHLDRGIGGYTF. The CDR3 DNA follows: TGTGCCAGCAGCCATCTCGACAGGGGAATTGGTGGCTACACCTTC.

The chain recombines TRBV6-5 with TRBJ1-5; D is ambiguous. Germline CDR1 is MNHEY and CDR2 is SVGAGI. V shed 7 bases and J shed 6 bases, with 10 bases lying between them. The CDR3 has 12 residues. The CDR3 region has the DNA TGTGCCAGCAAGGGCGTCGGTCAGCCCCAGCATTTT. Residues: CASKGVGQPQHF.

V gene TRBV10-2 combines with J gene TRBJ1-1, with a tentative D call TRBD1 (5 bases). V was clipped by 3 bases and J by 2 bases, with 19 bases between them. The CDR3 runs to 17 residues. Germline V gives CDR1 WSHSY, CDR2 SAAADI. The CDR3 region is CASSEISFLGVNTEAFF. CDR3 nucleotides: TGCGCCAGCAGTGAAATTAGCTTCTTGGGGGTTAACACTGAAGCTTTCTTT.

This clone showed up just a few times. The chain joins TRBV15 to TRBJ1-2; D remains unclear. Germline V gene lookup returns CDR1 LNHNV and CDR2 YYDKDF (reference sequence). V was pared by 0 bases and J by 8 bases, with 13 bases between. This CDR3 spans 14 amino acids. The CDR3: CATSRDIGLEGYTF. CDR3 coding DNA: TGTGCCACCAGCAGAGATATAGGGTTGGAGGGCTACACCTTC.

The chain recombines TRBV4-1 with TRBJ2-7; 9 bases are a match to TRBD1. The V segment lost 1 base and the J segment 2 bases; nucleotides outside the gene matches: 9. Per germline, CDR1 MGHRA and CDR2 YSYEKL. The CDR3 length is 17 residues. The CDR3 DNA is TGCGCCAGCAGCCAAGTAAGGGGGGACAGGGCCCCCTACGAGCAGTACTTC. This translates into CASSQVRGDRAPYEQYF.

The V call is TRBV13, the J call TRBJ2-3; D gene ambiguous. CDR3 length: 13 residues. Germline loops: CDR1 PRHDT, CDR2 FYEKMQ (reference sequence). V was clipped by 1 base and J by 2 bases, with 4 bases between them. In DNA form, the CDR3 reads TGTGCCAGCAGCTTAGTGACCACAGATACGCAGTATTTT. As protein: CASSLVTTDTQYF.

The rearrangement joins TRBV11-2 to TRBJ2-5, with TRBD2 matching 13 bases. Germline CDR1 and CDR2: SGHAT and FQNNGV. V lost 2 bases to trimming and J lost 2 bases; unmatched junction nucleotides: 2. There are 16 residues in the CDR3. The CDR3 sequence: CASSLQLAGGQETQYF. In nucleotides, the CDR3 is TGTGCCAGCAGCTTACAACTAGCGGGGGGGCAAGAGACCCAGTACTTC.

The rearrangement uses TRBV19 and TRBJ1-2; 10 bases agree with TRBD1. The CDR3 loop spans 17 amino acids. Germline CDR1 and CDR2: LNHDA and SQIVND (reference sequence). Germline trimming cut 5 bases from V and 7 bases from J; bases unmatched to any gene: 16. CDR3 bases: TGTGCCAGTAGTCTCAACCGGGACAGGGGCTTTTATGGTGGCTACACCTTC. Residues: CASSLNRDRGFYGGYTF.

Of note for this clone: The sample carries other DNA sequences with the same CDR3. The chain employs TRBV7-7 and TRBJ2-2; TRBD2 matches at 8 bases. The germline CDR1 and CDR2 sequences are SSHAT and FNYEAQ (reference sequence). Trimming at V came to 5 bases and at J to 7 bases, leaving 3 bases not matched to a gene. The CDR3 covers 13 residues. DNA for the CDR3: TGTGCCAGCAGCGCTAGCGGGCACGGGGAGCTGTTTTTT. It translates to CASSASGHGELFF.

The V call is TRBV9, the J call TRBJ2-7, with 7 bases matching TRBD1. The CDR3 extends over 14 amino acids. Germline V CDR1 and CDR2: SGDLS, YYNGEE. Trimming took 3 bases from V and 0 from J; bases not matched to a gene: 3. The chain's CDR3 is CASSAQGPSYEQYF. In DNA, the CDR3 is TGTGCCAGCAGCGCACAGGGGCCCTCCTACGAGCAGTACTTC. The full variable domain, in which reference TRBV9 and TRBJ2-7 provide the parts outside the CDR3, is DSGVTQTPKHLITATGQRVTLRCSPRSGDLSVYWYQQSLDQGLQFLIQYYNGEERAKGNILERFSAQQFPDLHSELNLSSLELGDSALYFCASSAQGPSYEQYFGPGTRLTVT.

The chain recombines TRBV11-2 with TRBJ2-1, with unresolved D. CDR3 length: 19 amino acids. The V and J ends lost 2 bases and 3 bases respectively, with 23 bases between them. CDR1 is SGHAT, CDR2 FQNNGV, per germline. CDR3 in amino acids: CASSLWSRIIDPHYNEQFF. Here the CDR3 DNA reads TGTGCCAGCAGCTTATGGTCGCGGATTATTGACCCTCACTACAATGAGCAGTTCTTC.

This clone was picked up a small number of times. The chain carries TRBV6-5 and TRBJ1-1; 7 bases are shared with TRBD1. The germline CDR1 and CDR2 sequences are MNHEY and SVGAGI. V lost 7 bases to trimming and J lost 8 bases; unmatched junction nucleotides: 10. This CDR3 contains 13 residues. DNA of the CDR3: TGTGCCAGCATCAAACAGGGGTTACGGGAAGCTTTCTTT. Its translation: CASIKQGLREAFF.

The CDR3 nucleotides are TGCGCCAGCAGCGCTGGGGGAGACTATGGCTACACCTTC. As protein: CASSAGGDYGYTF. The V call is TRBV5-1, the J call TRBJ1-2; D might be TRBD1 (5 bases). This CDR3 is 13 amino acids long. Germline V gene data show CDR1 as SGHRS and CDR2 as YFSETQ. Trimming pared 4 bases from V and 3 bases from J, leaving 10 bases between.

CDR3 residues: CASSVEGTDTQYF. The DNA of the CDR3 is TGTGCCAGCAGCGTAGAGGGAACAGATACGCAGTATTTT. The J gene is TRBJ2-3, the V gene TRBV9, with D uncertain. Trimming left V 0 bases short and J 3 bases short, with 5 bases between. CDR1 and CDR2 (germline): SGDLS, YYNGEE. The CDR3 totals 13 residues.

The V gene is TRBV10-3, the J gene TRBJ2-1; D unclear. Germline CDR1 ENHRY, CDR2 SYGVKD. Trimming removed 0 bases at V and 8 bases at J, with 5 bases between. There are 12 residues in the CDR3. The CDR3 DNA reads TGTGCCATCAGTGAGTCCCGGGATGAGCAGTTCTTC. Translating gives CAISESRDEQFF.

V and J are TRBV28 and TRBJ2-2, with D tentatively TRBD2 (6 bases). The CDR3 contains 13 residues. Germline V gene lookup returns CDR1 MDHEN and CDR2 SYDVKM. Trimming removed 10 bases from V and 5 bases from J, with 14 bases in between. CDR3 sequence: CATPDGGTGELFF. CDR3 coding DNA: TGTGCCACTCCGGACGGGGGAACCGGGGAGCTGTTTTTT.

The chain links TRBV7-9 to TRBJ1-2; D gene uncertain. This CDR3 comprises 14 residues. Trimming removed 0 bases at V and 6 bases at J, with 11 bases between. Looked up from germline, CDR1 is SEHNR and CDR2 is FQNEAQ (reference sequence). The CDR3: CASSLAEAPHGYTF. In nucleotides, the CDR3 is TGTGCCAGCAGCTTAGCCGAGGCCCCGCATGGCTACACCTTC.

In DNA, the CDR3 is TGTGCCAGCTCACCAGTCGGCCCCTTTACTAGCACAGATACGCAGTATTTT. Its translation is CASSPVGPFTSTDTQYF. This chain connects TRBV18 to TRBJ2-3, with no clear D. V shed 2 bases and J shed 0 bases, with 15 bases lying between them. Germline loops: CDR1 KGHSH, CDR2 LQKENI. The CDR3 length is 17 residues.

The chain couples TRBV7-8 to TRBJ2-1, with unresolved D. Trimming removed 5 bases at V and 9 bases at J, with 11 bases between. Germline V gene sequence: CDR1 SGHVS, CDR2 FQNEAQ. The CDR3 runs to 12 residues. CDR3 sequence reads: CASSPFFSEQFF. The CDR3 nucleotides read TGTGCCAGCAGCCCATTTTTTTCTGAGCAGTTCTTC.

CDR3 in amino acids: CASSVTGTGVHEQFF. CDR3 nucleotides: TGTGCCAGTAGTGTAACCGGGACAGGGGTTCATGAGCAGTTCTTC. This chain links TRBV19 with TRBJ2-1, with TRBD1 matching over 10 bases. Germline V gives CDR1 LNHDA, CDR2 SQIVND (reference sequence). This CDR3 has 15 amino acids. V trimming: 5 bases; J trimming: 8 bases; junction bases outside the gene matches: 9.

This clone has only one observation. The gene calls are TRBV6-1 and TRBJ2-2; D gene ambiguous. V was pared by 10 bases and J by 6 bases, with 15 bases between. The CDR3 spans 13 residues. The germline CDR1 and CDR2 sequences are MNHNS and SASEGT. The CDR3 nucleotides read TGTGCCACTATGGAGCTCTGGGCCGGGGAGCTGTTTTTT. Its protein product is CATMELWAGELFF.

The V call is TRBV7-9, the J call TRBJ1-2; 7 nucleotides line up with TRBD1. Germline CDR1 is SEHNR and CDR2 is FQNEAQ (reference sequence). With V trimmed by 5 bases and J by 3 bases, 12 bases remained unmatched. This CDR3 has 16 amino acids. The CDR3 reads CASSPGGTVRHYGYTF. The CDR3 DNA is TGTGCCAGCAGCCCGGGGGGGACAGTGCGCCACTATGGCTACACCTTC.

V gene TRBV28 combines with J gene TRBJ1-1, with unresolved D. Germline loops: CDR1 MDHEN, CDR2 SYDVKM. The V end lost 4 bases, the J end lost 4 bases, and 10 bases lay between the germline ends. The CDR3 consists of 13 residues. CDR3 in amino acids: CASSSLLGTEAFF. CDR3 sequence (DNA): TGTGCCAGCAGTTCCCTCCTGGGCACTGAAGCTTTCTTT.

The chain recombines TRBV18 with TRBJ1-6; maybe TRBD1 (6 bases). The CDR3 length is 18 residues. Trimming pared 1 base from V and 7 bases from J, leaving 20 bases between. Germline V gene lookup returns CDR1 KGHSH and CDR2 LQKENI. The chain's CDR3 is CASSPLPPDRSMNSPLHF. The CDR3 region has the DNA TGTGCCAGCTCACCACTGCCTCCAGACAGGTCGATGAATTCACCCCTCCACTTT.

With respect to this clone: The junction departs from the called germline gene at one end, perhaps through a read error. The chain employs TRBV7-9 and TRBJ1-2; TRBD1 aligns across 9 bases. From germline, CDR1 is SEHNR and CDR2 FQNEAQ (reference sequence). The CDR3 extends over 16 amino acids. The CDR3 here is CASTPGQGLPLYGYTF. DNA of the CDR3: TGTGCAAGCACCCCGGGACAGGGCCTCCCCCTCTATGGCTACACCTTC.

The chain couples TRBV5-4 to TRBJ2-2; 15 positions match TRBD2. Trimming removed 4 bases from V and 4 bases from J; junction bases left unmatched: 5. The CDR3 has 17 amino acids. Germline values: CDR1 SGHNT, CDR2 YYREEE (reference sequence). CDR3 loop: CASSPGLAGGPTGELFF. The CDR3 nucleotides read TGTGCCAGCAGCCCCGGACTAGCGGGAGGGCCCACCGGGGAGCTGTTTTTT.

The chain combines TRBV6-1 with TRBJ2-1, with a tentative D call TRBD2 (6 bases). Trimming shortened V by 4 bases and J by 4 bases, and 17 bases separated the two germline ends. CDR1 and CDR2 (germline): MNHNS, SASEGT. The CDR3 extends over 16 amino acids. The CDR3 nucleotides read TGTGCCAGCAGTGCGCCGACTAGAAACTTATACAATGAGCAGTTCTTC. Translating it yields CASSAPTRNLYNEQFF.